This section outlines one T cell receptor beta chain sequence together with its context. Its antigen is not identified. The PCR was carried out with 60 Vbeta primers and 13 Jbeta primers. Libraries were prepared by immunoSEQ multiplex PCR; TCRdb keeps only in-frame clonotypes and omits some of them. The sample yields 100,000 to 150,000 clones, 77% seen once. These data belong to a study of cytomegalovirus exposure and HLA in healthy donors. Points from the study as a whole: It was 164 TCR beta chains that were listed as cytomegalovirus-associated. HLA alleles showed associations with about 15,000 TCR beta sequences in a later analysis, at a 0.05 false discovery rate.

The junction had 11 bases not matched to a gene; V was cut back by 5 bases and J by 6 bases. The CDR3 contains 15 residues. CDR1 and CDR2 (germline): KGHSH, LQKENI. V and J are TRBV18 and TRBJ1-1, with 8 bases matching TRBD1. Material: PBMCs. This receptor was obtained from a male donor in good health and CMV-seropositive. The chain's CDR3 is CASSTDRADYAEAFF. The CDR3, as DNA: TGTGCCAGCTCAACGGACAGGGCGGACTACGCTGAAGCTTTCTTT.